The 13 T cell receptor beta chains below were found in one sample sequenced in a study of cytomegalovirus exposure and HLA in healthy donors. PCR primers comprised 60 Vbeta and 13 Jbeta primers. Clones were read by immunoSEQ multiplex PCR, and TCRdb kept only the in-frame ones, dropping some. The sample comprises about 170,000 clones, roughly 70% of which are singletons, and around 7% rests with the top ten. Sequencing input: PBMCs. The receptors derive from a man aged 35 to 55 in good health and CMV-seropositive.

This chain links TRBV6-6 with TRBJ2-5; a weak D match, TRBD1 (5 bases). Germline V CDR1 and CDR2: MNHNY, SVGAGI (reference sequence). V was cut by 11 bases and J by 1 base, with 23 bases left in between. The CDR3 contains 16 residues. The CDR3, as DNA: TGTGCCGCCATATCGAGGTTAGGACAATCCCAAGAGACCCAGTACTTC. Its protein is CAAISRLGQSQETQYF.

The chain couples TRBV6-6 to TRBJ1-2, with a weak D call TRBD1 (6 bases). The CDR3 is made up of 14 amino acids. Germline CDR1 reads MNHNY; CDR2 reads SVGAGI (reference sequence). Trimming left V 7 bases short and J 1 base short, with 13 bases between. The CDR3 region is CASTNREHNYGYTF. CDR3 nucleotide sequence: TGTGCCAGCACTAACAGGGAGCATAACTATGGCTACACCTTC.

This chain joins TRBV5-8 and TRBJ1-2; D unclear. CDR1 is SGHTS, CDR2 YDEGEE, per germline. Trimming took off 0 bases at V and 8 bases at J, with 14 bases between the two ends. The CDR3 runs 14 residues. CDR3 sequence: CASSLGGGFQGYTF. CDR3 DNA: TGTGCCAGCAGCTTGGGGGGAGGTTTCCAGGGCTACACCTTC.

The chain joins TRBV29-1 to TRBJ1-5; 10 nucleotides line up with TRBD1. The CDR3 is 14 amino acids. The germline V gene has CDR1 SQVTM and CDR2 ANQGSEA. The J segment lost 4 bases and the V segment lost 7 bases, leaving 7 bases of the junction unmatched. The CDR3 bases are TGCAGCGCCAGGACAGGGGGTGGGAATCAGCCCCAGCATTTT. Protein product: CSARTGGGNQPQHF. Using reference TRBV29-1 and TRBJ1-5 for the parts outside the CDR3, the full variable domain is SAVISQKPSRDICQRGTSLTIQCQVDSQVTMMFWYRQQPGQSLTLIATANQGSEATYESGFVIDKFPISRPNLTFSTLTVSNMSPEDSSIYLCSARTGGGNQPQHFGDGTRLSIL.

The CDR3 bases are TGTGCCAGCAGCCCCGGACAGGGGTACACTGAAGCTTTCTTT. Its protein is CASSPGQGYTEAFF. The V and J genes are TRBV7-6 and TRBJ1-1; 9 bases fit TRBD1. The CDR3 is made up of 14 amino acids. Germline V CDR1 and CDR2: SGHVS, FNYEAQ. The V gene end was trimmed by 5 bases and the J gene end by 3 bases; junction bases not matched to a gene: 4.

The chain carries TRBV4-3 and TRBJ1-3; the D gene is possibly TRBD1 (5 bases). CDR1 LGHNA and CDR2 YSLEER come from the germline V gene. The CDR3 runs 17 residues. V was cut by 0 bases and J by 3 bases, with 15 bases left in between. The CDR3 loop is CASSQEEGRFGGNTIYF. CDR3 bases: TGCGCCAGCAGCCAAGAGGAGGGGCGGTTTGGTGGAAACACCATATATTTT.

The CDR3 is CAWSVGTLPVPPQHF. Written as DNA, the CDR3 is TGTGCCTGGAGTGTAGGGACACTCCCTGTCCCGCCCCAGCATTTT. This chain joins TRBV30 and TRBJ1-5; D is possibly TRBD1 (6 bases). The length of the CDR3 is 15 residues. Between the trimmed V and J ends, which lost 0 bases and 9 bases, there was a span of 18 bases. Germline loops: CDR1 GTSNPN, CDR2 SVGIG (reference sequence).

The chain recombines TRBV6-5 with TRBJ2-7, with TRBD2 matching over 9 bases. Germline CDR1 is MNHEY and CDR2 is SVGAGI. J was trimmed by 4 bases and V by 8 bases; bases with no gene match: 9. The CDR3 contains 14 residues. Here the CDR3 reads CASWKRGDRYEQYF. As DNA, the CDR3 is TGTGCCAGCTGGAAGCGGGGGGATAGGTACGAGCAGTACTTC.

The J gene is TRBJ2-7, the V gene TRBV7-2; 7 bases map to TRBD2. Trimming took 2 bases from V and 6 from J; bases not matched to a gene: 13. The V gene's germline CDR1 is SGHTA and CDR2 FQGNSA. This CDR3 spans 16 amino acids. CDR3 in DNA: TGTGCCAGCAGCTTATCTTCTAGCGGCCCCTGGAGCGAGCAGTACTTC. Translating gives CASSLSSSGPWSEQYF.

The chain recombines TRBV6-5 with TRBJ1-4; D possibly corresponds to TRBD1 (5 bases). The length of the CDR3 is 14 residues. Trimming took off 5 bases at V and 4 bases at J, with 11 bases between the two ends. The germline V gene has CDR1 MNHEY and CDR2 SVGAGI. The CDR3 DNA reads as TGTGCCAGCAGTCGACAGACAGTTAATGAAAAACTGTTTTTT. Translation gives CASSRQTVNEKLFF.

This clone has just a few counts. This chain joins TRBV4-2 and TRBJ2-7; perhaps TRBD1 as D (6 bases). The V end was cut by 1 base, the J end by 3 bases, with 16 bases between. This CDR3 region has 16 residues. CDR1 LGHNA and CDR2 YNFKEQ come from the germline V gene. In DNA form, the CDR3 reads TGTGCCAGCAGCCAAGCAACAGGGCCCACTAACTACGAGCAGTACTTC. It translates to CASSQATGPTNYEQYF.

The chain links TRBV5-6 to TRBJ2-1, with 7 bases matching TRBD1. The CDR3 totals 15 residues. CDR1 SGHDT and CDR2 YYEEEE come from the germline V gene. V gave up 6 bases and J gave up 9 bases; unmatched junction bases: 15. Here the CDR3 reads CASTEIDRALGEQFF. The CDR3 DNA reads as TGTGCCAGCACCGAGATCGACAGGGCCCTCGGTGAGCAGTTCTTC.

The V gene is TRBV5-1, the J gene TRBJ2-1; 8 nucleotides agree with TRBD2. V was pared by 4 bases and J by 2 bases, with 11 bases of the junction left unmatched. CDR3 length: 17 amino acids. CDR1 SGHRS and CDR2 YFSETQ come from the germline V gene. The DNA for the CDR3 is TGCGCCAGCAGCAAATACAGCGGGGGTACCACCTACAATGAGCAGTTCTTC. Its protein product is CASSKYSGGTTYNEQFF.